This TCR beta chain was found in a study of OX40 agonist ivuxolimab in advanced cancers. This clone was observed a single time. Its antigen is currently unknown. The CDR3 consists of 14 residues. The V and J ends lost 7 bases and 3 bases respectively, with 13 bases between them. Looked up from germline, CDR1 is SGHTA and CDR2 is FQGNSA. Only in-frame clones appear in the TCRdb table, and some are missing; sequencing was by immunoSEQ multiplex PCR. The sample has 70,000 to 95,000 clones, 90% seen once. Whole-study results and caveats: The study found among the lowest clonal expansion in partial responders at 0.1-3.0 mg/kg.

This sequence was found in an adult with an advanced solid tumor such as melanoma, head and neck, liver or kidney cancer. The starting material was CD4+ or CD8+ T cells sorted from blood, obtained in a trial of the OX40 agonist ivuxolimab. The V call is TRBV7-2, the J call TRBJ1-5, with a possible D match to TRBD1 (5 bases). The CDR3 reads CASTIQESNQPQHF. In DNA, the CDR3 is TGTGCCAGCACCATACAGGAATCCAATCAGCCCCAGCATTTT. Full variable domain (remainder filled in from reference TRBV7-2 and TRBJ1-5): GAGVSQSPSNKVTEKGKDVELRCDPISGHTALYWYRQSLGQGLEFLIYFQGNSAPDKSGLPSDRFSAERTGGSVSTLTIQRTQQEDSAVYLCASTIQESNQPQHFGDGTRLSIL.